The sequence of this T cell receptor (beta chain) was determined in a study of blood T cell repertoires in COVID-19 (dated by TCRdb to the early 2020s). With respect to the entire study: Collaborator samples came from the United States, Italy and Spain and covered acute and convalescent phases of COVID-19. A freely available public database, intended as a resource for researchers studying the immune response to SARS-CoV-2, is where the repertoires were released. The prospective study material was composed of cDNA or gDNA derived from T cells, B-cell-depleted T cells, or PBMCs. Deeply sampled blood TCRbeta repertoires from subjects exposed to, actively infected with, or recovered from COVID-19 were included in the dataset. Sample metadata almost always included a de-identified subject ID, COVID-19 status, age in years and sex. Samples were obtained from the ongoing ImmuneRACE study (first 160 participants) and from some 1,200 subjects provided by 6 global collaborators. Where available, HLA class I and class II types were taken from metadata supplied by the sample provider and were not determined by assay-based typing.

Notes on this clone: Its antigen is not yet known. Qualities for individual bases were not recorded, and no much larger clone is one base off.

In Seattle, one collaborating source enrolled patients while the infection was active and tracked those patients longitudinally over the course of disease. Whole blood was collected in K2EDTA tubes by collaborating institutions according to the institutions' own protocols. For TCRbeta analysis, collaborators shipped samples as frozen whole blood, isolated PBMCs, or DNA extracted from either of those sample types. V drops 4 bases and J drops 7 bases, leaving 14 bases in between. CDR1 and CDR2, looked up from the germline V gene, are SNHLY and FYNNEI. Its CDR3 holds 15 amino acids, cysteine through phenylalanine. Here the CDR3 DNA is all that survives: 45 bases in frame from base 1. TCRbeta CDR3 regions were amplified from genomic DNA by means of the immunoSEQ Assay, a bias-controlled multiplex PCR. Concerning the study's data processing: The number of nucleated cells in each sample was estimated by amplification of reference gene primers within the assay. To quantify the absolute abundance of each unique TCRbeta CDR3 rearrangement, sequence reads were collapsed and filtered. For each sample, productive Simpson clonality was calculated by taking the square root of Simpson's diversity index across productive rearrangements. The table comes from immuneACCESS by way of TCRdb, which keeps in-frame sequences with V and J called. Part of the clones is missing from these tables; in studies checked, under half for an unresolved V gene and the rest for unknown reasons. Clonal size and the V and J genes are those of that table, whereas D and trimming came from the DNA. The table for this sample lists some 48,000 clones; 70% to 90% of them were counted only once. The ten largest make up 2.6% of the sample.

Broader findings and caveats from the paper: How much clinical and demographic metadata was included differed by source and by participant, and the metadata was provided uncurated.

The receptor was isolated from an elderly woman with COVID-19, enrolled during active disease. Specimen: peripheral blood. The rearrangement combines TRBV2 with TRBJ1-6; no D gene call is confident. The CDR3 here reads CASSGANAVNSPLHF. Here is the DNA: TGTGCCAGCAGTGGCGCAAACGCTGTGAATTCACCCCTCCACTTT. The reference TRBV2 and TRBJ1-6 proteins fill in what lies around the CDR3, so the full variable domain reads EPEVTQTPSHQVTQMGQEVILRCVPISNHLYFYWYRQILGQKVEFLVSFYNNEISEKSEIFDDQFSVERPDGSNFTLKIRSTKLEDSAMYFCASSGANAVNSPLHFGNGTRLTVT.